The sequence of this T cell receptor (beta chain) was determined in a study of cytomegalovirus exposure and HLA in healthy donors. Study-wide background: Drawn from HLA-typed donors, around 85 million unique TCRs were held in an early data release. Findings and limits, study-wide: Reported findings show TCR beta sequences accurately forecast HLA-A and HLA-B alleles in most subjects. No immune exposure information besides CMV serostatus was available.

J gave up 0 bases and V 3 bases, and 13 bases lay outside the gene matches. The CDR3 sequence is 19 residues long. Per germline, CDR1 SGHTA and CDR2 FQGNSA. PCR amplification relied on 60 Vbeta primers (plus 13 Jbeta primers). Sequencing used immunoSEQ multiplex PCR; TCRdb keeps in-frame clones, though not all of them. Here the sample spans tens of thousands of clones, around 86% being singletons. Concerning this clone: Antigen unknown.

This TCR was sampled from a woman aged 40 to 50 in good health and CMV-seropositive. Input material: PBMCs. The V call is TRBV7-2, the J call TRBJ2-3; TRBD2 agrees at 9 bases. Here the CDR3 DNA reads TGTGCCAGCAGCTTCCCGTACGGGCGGGGGGGACCTAGCACAGATACGCAGTATTTT. This codes for CASSFPYGRGGPSTDTQYF.